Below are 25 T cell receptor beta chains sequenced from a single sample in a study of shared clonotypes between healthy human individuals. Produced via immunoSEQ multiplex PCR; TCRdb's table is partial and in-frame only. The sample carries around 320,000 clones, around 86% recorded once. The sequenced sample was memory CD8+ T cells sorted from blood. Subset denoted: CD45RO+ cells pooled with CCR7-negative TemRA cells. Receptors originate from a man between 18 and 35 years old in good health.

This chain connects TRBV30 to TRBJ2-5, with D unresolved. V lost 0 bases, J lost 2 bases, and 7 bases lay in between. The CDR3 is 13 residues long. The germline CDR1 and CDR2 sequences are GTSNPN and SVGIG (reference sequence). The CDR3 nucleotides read TGTGCCTGGAGTGTTGACTTTCAAGAGACCCAGTACTTC. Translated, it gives CAWSVDFQETQYF.

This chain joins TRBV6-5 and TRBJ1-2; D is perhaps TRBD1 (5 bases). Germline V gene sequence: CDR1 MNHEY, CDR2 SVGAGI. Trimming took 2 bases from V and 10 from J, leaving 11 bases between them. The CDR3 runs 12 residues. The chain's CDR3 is CASSYGYGAYTF. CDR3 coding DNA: TGTGCCAGCAGTTACGGGTATGGGGCCTACACCTTC.

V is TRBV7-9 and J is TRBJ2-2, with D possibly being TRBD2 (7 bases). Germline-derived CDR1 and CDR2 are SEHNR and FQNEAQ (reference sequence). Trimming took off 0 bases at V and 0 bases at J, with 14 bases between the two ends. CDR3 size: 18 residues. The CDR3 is CASSLAPSGGANTGELFF. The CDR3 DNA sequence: TGTGCCAGCAGCTTAGCGCCATCGGGGGGCGCGAACACCGGGGAGCTGTTTTTT.

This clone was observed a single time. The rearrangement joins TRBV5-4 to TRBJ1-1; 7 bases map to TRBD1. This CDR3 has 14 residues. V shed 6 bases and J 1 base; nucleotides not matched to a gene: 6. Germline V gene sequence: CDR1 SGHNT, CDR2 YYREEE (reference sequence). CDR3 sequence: CASTPDRANTEAFF. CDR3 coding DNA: TGTGCCAGCACCCCAGACAGGGCGAACACTGAAGCTTTCTTT. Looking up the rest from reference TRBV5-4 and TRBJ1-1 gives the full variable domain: ETGVTQSPTHLIKTRGQQVTLRCSSQSGHNTVSWYQQALGQGPQFIFQYYREEENGRGNFPPRFSGLQFPNYSSELNVNALELDDSALYLCASTPDRANTEAFFGQGTRLTVV.

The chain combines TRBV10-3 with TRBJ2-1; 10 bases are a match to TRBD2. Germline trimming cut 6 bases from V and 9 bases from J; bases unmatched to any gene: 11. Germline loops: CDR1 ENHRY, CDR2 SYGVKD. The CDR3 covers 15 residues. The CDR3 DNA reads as TGTGCCATCAGGGAGCTAGCGGGAGATGATGGTGAGCAGTTCTTC. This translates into CAIRELAGDDGEQFF.

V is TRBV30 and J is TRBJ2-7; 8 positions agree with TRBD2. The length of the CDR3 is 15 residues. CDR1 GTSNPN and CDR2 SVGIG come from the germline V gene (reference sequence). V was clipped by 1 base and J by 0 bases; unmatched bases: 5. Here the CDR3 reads CAWSAASGLSYEQYF. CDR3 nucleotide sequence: TGTGCCTGGAGTGCTGCTAGCGGGCTCTCCTACGAGCAGTACTTC. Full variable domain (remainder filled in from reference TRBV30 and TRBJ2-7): SQTIHQWPATLVQPVGSPLSLECTVEGTSNPNLYWYRQAAGRGLQLLFYSVGIGQISSEVPQNLSASRPQDRQFILSSKKLLLSDSGFYLCAWSAASGLSYEQYFGPGTRLTVT.

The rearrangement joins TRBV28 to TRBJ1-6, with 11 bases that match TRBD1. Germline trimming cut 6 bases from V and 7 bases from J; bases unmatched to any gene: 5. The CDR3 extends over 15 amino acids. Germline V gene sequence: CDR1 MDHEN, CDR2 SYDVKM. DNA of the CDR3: TGTGCCAGCAGCACCGGGACAGGGGGAAATTCACCCCTCCACTTT. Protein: CASSTGTGGNSPLHF. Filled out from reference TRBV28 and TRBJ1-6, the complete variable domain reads DVKVTQSSRYLVKRTGEKVFLECVQDMDHENMFWYRQDPGLGLRLIYFSYDVKMKEKGDIPEGYSVSREKKERFSLILESASTNQTSMYLCASSTGTGGNSPLHFGNGTRLTVT.

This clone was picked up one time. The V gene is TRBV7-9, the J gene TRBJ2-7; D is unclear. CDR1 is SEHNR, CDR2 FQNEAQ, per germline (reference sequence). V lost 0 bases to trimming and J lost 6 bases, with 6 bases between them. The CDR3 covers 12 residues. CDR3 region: CASSLACCEQYF. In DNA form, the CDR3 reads TGTGCCAGCAGCTTAGCCTGCTGCGAGCAGTACTTC. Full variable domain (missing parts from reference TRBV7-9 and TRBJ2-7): DTGVSQNPRHKITKRGQNVTFRCDPISEHNRLYWYRQTLGQGPEFLTYFQNEAQLEKSRLLSDRFSAERPKGSFSTLEIQRTEQGDSAMYLCASSLACCEQYFGPGTRLTVT.

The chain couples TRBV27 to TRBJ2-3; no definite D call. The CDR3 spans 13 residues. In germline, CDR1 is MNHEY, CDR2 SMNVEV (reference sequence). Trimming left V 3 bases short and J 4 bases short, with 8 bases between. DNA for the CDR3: TGTGCCAGCAGTTTGGGCTTTTCAGATACGCAGTATTTT. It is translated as CASSLGFSDTQYF.

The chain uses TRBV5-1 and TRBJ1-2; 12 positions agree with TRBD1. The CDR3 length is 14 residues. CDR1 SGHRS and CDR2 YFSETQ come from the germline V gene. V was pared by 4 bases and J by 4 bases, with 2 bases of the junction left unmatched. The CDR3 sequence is CASSTGQGAYGYTF. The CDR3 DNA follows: TGCGCCAGCAGCACGGGACAGGGGGCCTATGGCTACACCTTC.

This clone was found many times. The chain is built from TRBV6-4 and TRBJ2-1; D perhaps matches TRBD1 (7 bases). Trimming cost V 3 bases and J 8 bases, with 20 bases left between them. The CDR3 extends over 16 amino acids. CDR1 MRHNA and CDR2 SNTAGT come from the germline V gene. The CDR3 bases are TGTGCCAGCAGTGAAAGTGCGGGACAAGGGGGCTATGAGCAGTTCTTC. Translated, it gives CASSESAGQGGYEQFF.

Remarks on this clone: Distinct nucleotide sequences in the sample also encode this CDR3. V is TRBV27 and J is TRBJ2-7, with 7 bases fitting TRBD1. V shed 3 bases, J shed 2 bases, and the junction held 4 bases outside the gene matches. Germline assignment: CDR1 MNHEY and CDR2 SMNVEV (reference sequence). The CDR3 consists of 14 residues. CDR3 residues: CASSLGQGAYEQYF. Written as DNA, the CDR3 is TGTGCCAGCAGTTTGGGTCAGGGGGCCTACGAGCAGTACTTC.

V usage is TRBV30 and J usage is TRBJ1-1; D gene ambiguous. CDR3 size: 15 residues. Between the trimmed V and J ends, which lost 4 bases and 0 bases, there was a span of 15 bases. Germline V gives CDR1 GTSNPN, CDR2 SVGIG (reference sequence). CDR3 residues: CAWTAFIFMNTEAFF. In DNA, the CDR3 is TGTGCCTGGACCGCTTTTATCTTTATGAACACTGAAGCTTTCTTT.

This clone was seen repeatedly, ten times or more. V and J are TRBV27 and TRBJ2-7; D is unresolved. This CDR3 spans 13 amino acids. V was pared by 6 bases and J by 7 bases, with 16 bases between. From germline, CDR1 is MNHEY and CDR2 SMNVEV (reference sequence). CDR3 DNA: TGTGCCAGCAGCTGGACGGTTCTGGGGGAGCAGTACTTC. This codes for CASSWTVLGEQYF.

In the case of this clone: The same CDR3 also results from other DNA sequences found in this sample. CDR3 nucleotides: TGCGCCAGCAGCCAAGATGGGGGGTCCTACGAGCAGTACTTC. It yields the protein CASSQDGGSYEQYF. This chain joins TRBV4-3 and TRBJ2-7; D may be TRBD2 (6 bases). Germline CDR1 LGHNA, CDR2 YSLEER. The CDR3 runs to 14 residues. V was trimmed by 0 bases and J by 1 base, leaving 7 bases between them.

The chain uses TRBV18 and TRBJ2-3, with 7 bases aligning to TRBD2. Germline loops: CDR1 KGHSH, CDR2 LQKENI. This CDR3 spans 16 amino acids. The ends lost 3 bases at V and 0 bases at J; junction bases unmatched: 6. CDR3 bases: TGTGCCAGCTCACCCACAAGCGGGATTAGCACAGATACGCAGTATTTT. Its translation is CASSPTSGISTDTQYF.

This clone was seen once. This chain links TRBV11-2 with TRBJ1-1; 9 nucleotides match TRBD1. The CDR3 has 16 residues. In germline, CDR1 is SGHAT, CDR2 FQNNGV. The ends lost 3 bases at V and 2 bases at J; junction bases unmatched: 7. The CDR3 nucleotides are TGTGCCAGCAGCTTGTCATGGACAGGGGTAAACACTGAAGCTTTCTTT. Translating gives CASSLSWTGVNTEAFF.

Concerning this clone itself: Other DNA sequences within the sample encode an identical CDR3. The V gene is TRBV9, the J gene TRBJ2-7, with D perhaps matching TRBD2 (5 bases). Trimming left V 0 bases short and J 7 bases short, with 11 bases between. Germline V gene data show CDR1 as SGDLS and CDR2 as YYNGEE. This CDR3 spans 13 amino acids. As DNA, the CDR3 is TGTGCCAGCAGCGTAGGTGAGGGCGGGGAGCAGTACTTC. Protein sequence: CASSVGEGGEQYF.

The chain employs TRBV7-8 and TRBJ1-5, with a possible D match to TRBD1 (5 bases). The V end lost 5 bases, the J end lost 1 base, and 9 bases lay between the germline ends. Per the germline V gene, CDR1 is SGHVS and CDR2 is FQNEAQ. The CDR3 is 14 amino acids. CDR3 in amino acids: CASSAGWSNQPQHF. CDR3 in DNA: TGTGCCAGCAGCGCAGGGTGGAGCAATCAGCCCCAGCATTTT.

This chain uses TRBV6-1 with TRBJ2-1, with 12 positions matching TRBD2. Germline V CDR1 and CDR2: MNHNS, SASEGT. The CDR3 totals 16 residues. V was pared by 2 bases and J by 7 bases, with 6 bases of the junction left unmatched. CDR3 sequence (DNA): TGTGCCAGCAGTGAACTACTAGCGGGGGGTAGGAATGAGCAGTTCTTC. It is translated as CASSELLAGGRNEQFF.

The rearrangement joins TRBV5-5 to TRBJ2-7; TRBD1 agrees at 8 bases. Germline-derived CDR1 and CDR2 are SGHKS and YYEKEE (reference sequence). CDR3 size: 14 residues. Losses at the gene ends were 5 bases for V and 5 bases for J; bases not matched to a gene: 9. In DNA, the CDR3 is TGTGCCAGCAGTTTAGGACAGGGCACCCACGAGCAGTACTTC. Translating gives CASSLGQGTHEQYF.

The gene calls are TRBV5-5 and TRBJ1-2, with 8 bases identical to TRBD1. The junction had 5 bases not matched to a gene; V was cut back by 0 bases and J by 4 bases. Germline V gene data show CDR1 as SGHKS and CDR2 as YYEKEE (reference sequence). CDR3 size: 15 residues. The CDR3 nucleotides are TGTGCCAGCAGCTTGGGACAGGGGCCATCCTATGGCTACACCTTC. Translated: CASSLGQGPSYGYTF.

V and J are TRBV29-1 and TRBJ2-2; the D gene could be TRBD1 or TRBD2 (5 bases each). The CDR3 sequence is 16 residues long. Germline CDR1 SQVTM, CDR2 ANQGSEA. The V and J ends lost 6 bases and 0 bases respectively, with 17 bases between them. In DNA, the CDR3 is TGCAGCGTGAGGGACGGGAAACCTACGAACACCGGGGAGCTGTTTTTT. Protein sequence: CSVRDGKPTNTGELFF.

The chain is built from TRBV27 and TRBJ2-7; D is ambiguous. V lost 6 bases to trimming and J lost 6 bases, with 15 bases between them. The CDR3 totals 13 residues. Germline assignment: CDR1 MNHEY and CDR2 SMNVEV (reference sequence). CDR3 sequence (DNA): TGTGCCAGCAGCGATTTGGGGTATCTCGAGCAGTACTTC. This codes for CASSDLGYLEQYF.

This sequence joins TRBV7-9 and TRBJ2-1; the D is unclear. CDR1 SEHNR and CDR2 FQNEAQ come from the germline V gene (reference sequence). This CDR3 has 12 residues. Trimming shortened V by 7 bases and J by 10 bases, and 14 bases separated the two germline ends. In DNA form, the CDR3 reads TGTGCCAGCAACCCCTCCGGTGGGGAGCAGTTCTTC. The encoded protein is CASNPSGGEQFF.